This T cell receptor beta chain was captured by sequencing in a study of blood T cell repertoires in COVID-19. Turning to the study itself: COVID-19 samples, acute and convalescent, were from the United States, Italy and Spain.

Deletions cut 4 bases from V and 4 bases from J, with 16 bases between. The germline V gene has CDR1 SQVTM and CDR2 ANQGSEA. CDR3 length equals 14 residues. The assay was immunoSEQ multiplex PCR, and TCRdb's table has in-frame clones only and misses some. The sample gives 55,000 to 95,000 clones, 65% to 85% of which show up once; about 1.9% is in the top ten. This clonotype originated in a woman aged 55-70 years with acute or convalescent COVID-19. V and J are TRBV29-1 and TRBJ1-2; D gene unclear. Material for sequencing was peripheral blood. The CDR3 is CSVGSRESTYGYTF. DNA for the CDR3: TGCAGCGTTGGTTCACGGGAAAGTACCTATGGCTACACCTTC. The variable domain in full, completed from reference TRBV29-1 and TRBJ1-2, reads SAVISQKPSRDICQRGTSLTIQCQVDSQVTMMFWYRQQPGQSLTLIATANQGSEATYESGFVIDKFPISRPNLTFSTLTVSNMSPEDSSIYLCSVGSRESTYGYTFGSGTRLTVV.